This T cell receptor beta chain was found in a study of cytomegalovirus exposure and HLA in healthy donors. This clone was recorded a few times. Its antigen remains unknown. The PCR contained 60 Vbeta and 13 Jbeta primers. Generated by immunoSEQ multiplex PCR, the TCRdb table keeps only in-frame clones and is missing some. Of around 52,000 clones in the sample, roughly 83% were seen once. The CDR3 runs 13 residues. Germline CDR1 SQVTM, CDR2 ANQGSEA. Trimming left V 4 bases short and J 1 base short, with 8 bases between. Findings and limits, study-wide: Later analysis associated a missense DCLRE1C variant with TCR beta V- and J-gene trimming. Versus the roughly 690-donor mean, an Asian-associated ancestry cluster reportedly showed fewer N-insertions in a later analysis.

Sequencing was carried out using PBMCs. This sequence joins TRBV29-1 and TRBJ2-1; a possible D gene is TRBD1 (6 bases). The clonotype was recovered from a man aged 40-49 years in good health and CMV-seronegative. CDR3 protein: CSVATGSYNEQFF. DNA for the CDR3: TGCAGCGTTGCCACAGGGTCCTACAATGAGCAGTTCTTC.